This TCR beta chain was observed in a study of T-cell reconstitution after alpha-beta-depleted transplantation in children. The CDR3 has 13 residues. In germline, CDR1 is DFQATT, CDR2 SNEGSKA (reference sequence). With V trimmed by 5 bases and J by 13 bases, 13 bases remained unmatched. Unique molecular identifiers were incorporated when the TCRbeta library was constructed. Via MiXCR, TCRdb re-called the PCR reads, giving one row per CDR3 protein. The repertoire holds hundreds of thousands of distinct CDR3 sequences, with roughly 15% as singletons. The chain recombines TRBV20-1 with TRBJ2-1; 8 nucleotides line up with TRBD2. Sequenced here: PBMCs from the stem cell graft donor, sampled from the stem cell graft. The TCR was taken from a human donor who donated a stem cell graft to a child with acute myeloid leukemia. CDR3 sequence reads: CSADRLAWEGQFF. The CDR3 DNA sequence: TGCAGTGCTGACCGACTAGCGTGGGAGGGTCAGTTCTTC.